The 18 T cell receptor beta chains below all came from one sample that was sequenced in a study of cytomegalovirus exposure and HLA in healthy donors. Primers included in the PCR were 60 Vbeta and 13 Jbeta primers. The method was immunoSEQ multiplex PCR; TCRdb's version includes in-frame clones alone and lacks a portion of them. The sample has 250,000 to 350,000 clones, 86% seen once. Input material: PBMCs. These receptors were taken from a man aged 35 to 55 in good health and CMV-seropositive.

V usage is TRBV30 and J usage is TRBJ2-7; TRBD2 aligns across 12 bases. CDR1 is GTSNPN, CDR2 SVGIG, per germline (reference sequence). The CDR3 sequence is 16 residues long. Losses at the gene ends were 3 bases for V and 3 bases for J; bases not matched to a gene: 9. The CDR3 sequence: CAWSPPRTSGNYEQYF. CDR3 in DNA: TGTGCCTGGAGCCCACCCCGGACTAGCGGGAACTACGAGCAGTACTTC.

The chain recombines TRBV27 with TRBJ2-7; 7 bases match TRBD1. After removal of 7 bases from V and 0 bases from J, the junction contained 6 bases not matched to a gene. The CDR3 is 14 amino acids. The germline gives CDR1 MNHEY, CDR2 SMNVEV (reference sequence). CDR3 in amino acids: CASKKTGPSYEQYF. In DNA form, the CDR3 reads TGTGCCAGCAAAAAGACAGGGCCCTCCTACGAGCAGTACTTC.

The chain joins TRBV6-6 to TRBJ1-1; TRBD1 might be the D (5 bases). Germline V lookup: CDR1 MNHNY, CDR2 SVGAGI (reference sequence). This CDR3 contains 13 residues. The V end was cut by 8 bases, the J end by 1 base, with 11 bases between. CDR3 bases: TGTGCCAGCGTTGACAGCCGGAACACTGAAGCTTTCTTT. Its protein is CASVDSRNTEAFF.

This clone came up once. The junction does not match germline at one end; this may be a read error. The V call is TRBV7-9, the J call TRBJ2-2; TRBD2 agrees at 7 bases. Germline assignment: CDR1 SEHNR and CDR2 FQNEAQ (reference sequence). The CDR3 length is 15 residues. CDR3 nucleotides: TGTTCCAGCAGTCCAGCCAGGGAGGGGACCGGGGAGCTGTTTTTT. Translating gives CSSSPAREGTGELFF.

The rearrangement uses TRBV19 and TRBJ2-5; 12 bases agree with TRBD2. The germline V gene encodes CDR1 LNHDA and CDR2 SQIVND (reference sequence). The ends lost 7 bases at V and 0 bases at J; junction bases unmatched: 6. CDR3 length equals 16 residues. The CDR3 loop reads CASTPTSGRYQETQYF. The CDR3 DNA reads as TGTGCCAGTACCCCGACTAGCGGGAGATACCAAGAGACCCAGTACTTC.

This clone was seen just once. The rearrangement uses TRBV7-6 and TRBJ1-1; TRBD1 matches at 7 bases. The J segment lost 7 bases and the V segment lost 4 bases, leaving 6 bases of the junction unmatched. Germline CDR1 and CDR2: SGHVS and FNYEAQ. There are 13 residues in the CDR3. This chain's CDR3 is CASSSTGSREAFF. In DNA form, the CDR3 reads TGTGCCAGCAGCTCGACAGGGTCCCGTGAAGCTTTCTTT.

The CDR3 loop reads CASSQGSGGIDEQFF. The DNA of the CDR3 is TGCGCCAGCAGCCAAGGCAGCGGGGGAATCGATGAGCAGTTCTTC. The rearrangement uses TRBV4-1 and TRBJ2-1; TRBD2 agrees at 8 bases. The CDR3 is 15 amino acids. Germline V CDR1 and CDR2: MGHRA, YSYEKL. After removal of 1 base from V and 8 bases from J, the junction contained 7 bases not matched to a gene.

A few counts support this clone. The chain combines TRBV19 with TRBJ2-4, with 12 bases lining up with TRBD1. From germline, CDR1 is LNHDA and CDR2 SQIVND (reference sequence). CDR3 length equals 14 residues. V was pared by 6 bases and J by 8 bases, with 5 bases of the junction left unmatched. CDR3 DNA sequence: TGTGCCAGTAGGAGGGACAGGGGGCAGGACATTCAGTACTTC. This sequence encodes CASRRDRGQDIQYF.

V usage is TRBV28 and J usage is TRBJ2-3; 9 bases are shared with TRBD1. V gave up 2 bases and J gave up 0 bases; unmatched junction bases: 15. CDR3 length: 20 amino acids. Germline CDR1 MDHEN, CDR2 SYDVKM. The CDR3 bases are TGTGCCAGCAGTTTAAAGGGGAGGATCCGGGACAGGGTTAGCACAGATACGCAGTATTTT. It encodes CASSLKGRIRDRVSTDTQYF.

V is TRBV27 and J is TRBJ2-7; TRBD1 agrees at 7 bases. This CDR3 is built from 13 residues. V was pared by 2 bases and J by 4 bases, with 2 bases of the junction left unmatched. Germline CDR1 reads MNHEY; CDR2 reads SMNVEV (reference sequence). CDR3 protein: CASSLGQEYEQYF. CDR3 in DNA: TGTGCCAGCAGTTTAGGACAGGAGTACGAGCAGTACTTC.

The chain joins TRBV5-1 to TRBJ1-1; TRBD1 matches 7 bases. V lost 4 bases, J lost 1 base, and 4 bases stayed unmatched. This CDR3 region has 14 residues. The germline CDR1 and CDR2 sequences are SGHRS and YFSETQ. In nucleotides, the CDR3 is TGCGCCAGCAGCGCACAGGGGAGGAACACTGAAGCTTTCTTT. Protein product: CASSAQGRNTEAFF. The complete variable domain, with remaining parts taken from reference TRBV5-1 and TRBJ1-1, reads KAGVTQTPRYLIKTRGQQVTLSCSPISGHRSVSWYQQTPGQGLQFLFEYFSETQRNKGNFPGRFSGRQFSNSRSEMNVSTLELGDSALYLCASSAQGRNTEAFFGQGTRLTVV.

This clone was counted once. DNA for the CDR3: TGTGCCAGCAGCGGACTACGACGAGGCACCGGGGAGCTGTTTTTT. This translates into CASSGLRRGTGELFF. The chain links TRBV9 to TRBJ2-2, with D maybe TRBD2 (5 bases). From germline, CDR1 is SGDLS and CDR2 YYNGEE. The CDR3 totals 15 residues. V was cut by 3 bases and J by 4 bases, with 13 bases left in between.

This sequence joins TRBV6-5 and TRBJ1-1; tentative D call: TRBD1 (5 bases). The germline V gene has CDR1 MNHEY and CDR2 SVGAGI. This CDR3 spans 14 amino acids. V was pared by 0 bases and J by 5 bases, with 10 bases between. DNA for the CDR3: TGTGCCAGCAGTTACTCGCCGTCAGGGACTGAAGCTTTCTTT. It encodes CASSYSPSGTEAFF.

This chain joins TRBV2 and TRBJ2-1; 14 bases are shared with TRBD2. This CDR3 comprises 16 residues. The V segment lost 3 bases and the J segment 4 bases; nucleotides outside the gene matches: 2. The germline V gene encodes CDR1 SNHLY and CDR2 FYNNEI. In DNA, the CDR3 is TGTGCCAGCAGTGAGCGACTAGCGGGAGGGTACAATGAGCAGTTCTTC. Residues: CASSERLAGGYNEQFF.

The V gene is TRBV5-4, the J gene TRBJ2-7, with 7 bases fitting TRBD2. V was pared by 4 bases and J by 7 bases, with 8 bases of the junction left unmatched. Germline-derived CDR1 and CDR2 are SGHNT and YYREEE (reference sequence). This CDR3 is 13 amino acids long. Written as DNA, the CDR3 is TGTGCCAGCAGCCTCGGGCTAGCGGATGAGCAGTACTTC. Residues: CASSLGLADEQYF.

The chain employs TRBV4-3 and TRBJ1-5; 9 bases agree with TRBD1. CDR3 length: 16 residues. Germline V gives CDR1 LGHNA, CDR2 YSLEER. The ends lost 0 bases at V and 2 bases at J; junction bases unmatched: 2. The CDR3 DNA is TGCGCCAGCAGCCAAGATGGGACAGGGCGCAATCAGCCCCAGCATTTT. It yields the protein CASSQDGTGRNQPQHF.

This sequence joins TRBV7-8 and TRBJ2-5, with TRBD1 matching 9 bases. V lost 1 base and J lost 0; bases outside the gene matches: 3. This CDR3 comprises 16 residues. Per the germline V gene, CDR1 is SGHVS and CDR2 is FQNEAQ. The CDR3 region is CASSLVGTGYQETQYF. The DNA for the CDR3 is TGTGCCAGCAGCTTAGTCGGGACAGGGTACCAAGAGACCCAGTACTTC.

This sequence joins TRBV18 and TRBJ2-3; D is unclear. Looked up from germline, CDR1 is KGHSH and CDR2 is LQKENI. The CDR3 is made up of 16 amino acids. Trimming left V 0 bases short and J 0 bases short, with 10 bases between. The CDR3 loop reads CASSPPLSASTDTQYF. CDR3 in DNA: TGTGCCAGCTCACCACCGCTGAGCGCGAGCACAGATACGCAGTATTTT.